Below are 14 T cell receptor beta chains sequenced from a single sample in a study of T cell responses to AZD1222 COVID-19 vaccine. Clones were read by immunoSEQ multiplex PCR, and TCRdb kept only the in-frame ones, dropping some. The data show about 150,000 clones, with around nine tenths seen just once and over 15% held by the top ten. The sample consisted of peripheral blood, taken on day 0 of AZD1222 vaccination. The source of these receptors is an adult in good health.

The chain uses TRBV2 and TRBJ1-1; the D is unclear. The CDR3 has 12 amino acids. Germline V gene lookup returns CDR1 SNHLY and CDR2 FYNNEI. The germline V and J ends were trimmed by 7 bases and 3 bases, with 9 bases remaining between them. This chain's CDR3 is CASKGYDTEAFF. For the CDR3, the DNA is TGTGCCAGCAAGGGTTATGACACTGAAGCTTTCTTT.

The chain uses TRBV18 and TRBJ2-1; 9 bases agree with TRBD1. V lost 8 bases to trimming and J lost 3 bases; unmatched junction nucleotides: 5. Per the germline V gene, CDR1 is KGHSH and CDR2 is LQKENI. The CDR3 is 14 residues long. The CDR3 region has the DNA TGTGCCAGCGGACAGGGGCGGGGCTACAATGAGCAGTTCTTC. Encoded protein: CASGQGRGYNEQFF.

The chain is built from TRBV11-3 and TRBJ2-7; 11 bases line up with TRBD1. V lost 5 bases and J lost 3; bases outside the gene matches: 6. CDR1 is SGHNT, CDR2 YENEEA, per germline. The CDR3 sequence is 15 residues long. DNA for the CDR3: TGTGCCAGCAGCCTACCGGGACAGGGGGGCTACGAGCAGTACTTC. It specifies CASSLPGQGGYEQYF.

This clone was seen a single time. This chain joins TRBV18 and TRBJ1-1, with D hard to call. This CDR3 has 14 amino acids. The V gene's germline CDR1 is KGHSH and CDR2 LQKENI. V gave up 3 bases and J gave up 4 bases, with 12 bases separating them. CDR3 region: CASSPSWAGTEAFF. CDR3 DNA: TGTGCCAGCTCACCTAGCTGGGCGGGCACTGAAGCTTTCTTT.

The J gene is TRBJ1-5, the V gene TRBV2; D unclear. V was trimmed by 0 bases and J by 0 bases, leaving 12 bases between them. This CDR3 has 17 residues. Germline CDR1 SNHLY, CDR2 FYNNEI. The CDR3 reads CASSEALGIHSNQPQHF. Here the CDR3 DNA reads TGTGCCAGCAGTGAAGCGCTTGGGATACATAGCAATCAGCCCCAGCATTTT.

V is TRBV11-2 and J is TRBJ1-1; no reliable D call. Germline loops: CDR1 SGHAT, CDR2 FQNNGV. The CDR3 is made up of 15 amino acids. Between the trimmed V and J ends, which lost 0 bases and 4 bases, there was a span of 12 bases. The DNA of the CDR3 is TGTGCCAGCAGCTTAGAGGGTTCAGTGGGCACTGAAGCTTTCTTT. Encoded protein: CASSLEGSVGTEAFF.

The V gene is TRBV29-1, the J gene TRBJ2-6; D is unresolved. Germline CDR1 SQVTM, CDR2 ANQGSEA. This CDR3 is 14 amino acids long. Deletions cut 2 bases from V and 2 bases from J, with 7 bases between. CDR3 nucleotides: TGCAGCGTTGAAACGGAGCCTGGGGCCAACGTCCTGACTTTC. It yields the protein CSVETEPGANVLTF.

V usage is TRBV2 and J usage is TRBJ2-2, with D unresolved. With 11 bases removed from V and 6 bases from J, the gap between germline ends came to 16 bases. The germline CDR1 and CDR2 sequences are SNHLY and FYNNEI. The CDR3 sequence is 13 residues long. Here the CDR3 reads CAGHPGLAGELFF. In DNA, the CDR3 is TGTGCCGGCCACCCCGGATTGGCCGGGGAGCTGTTTTTT.

The V call is TRBV5-4, the J call TRBJ2-1; 9 bases line up with TRBD2. V shed 2 bases and J 5 bases; nucleotides not matched to a gene: 5. Germline V gene data show CDR1 as SGHNT and CDR2 as YYREEE (reference sequence). The CDR3 is 15 amino acids. CDR3 DNA: TGTGCCAGCAGCTTAGTAGCGGGGGCACACAATGAGCAGTTCTTC. As protein: CASSLVAGAHNEQFF.

This chain uses TRBV9 with TRBJ2-1; 12 bases are a match to TRBD2. The germline V gene encodes CDR1 SGDLS and CDR2 YYNGEE. The CDR3 has 19 amino acids. V shed 1 base and J 1 base; nucleotides not matched to a gene: 9. CDR3 loop: CASSVPATSGRGSYNEQFF. The CDR3 DNA is TGTGCCAGCAGCGTACCCGCGACTAGCGGGAGAGGGTCCTACAATGAGCAGTTCTTC. Full variable domain (missing parts from reference TRBV9 and TRBJ2-1): DSGVTQTPKHLITATGQRVTLRCSPRSGDLSVYWYQQSLDQGLQFLIQYYNGEERAKGNILERFSAQQFPDLHSELNLSSLELGDSALYFCASSVPATSGRGSYNEQFFGPGTRLTVL.

J is TRBJ1-6 and V is TRBV10-3; possible D gene TRBD1, 5 bases. Germline CDR1 and CDR2: ENHRY and SYGVKD. The CDR3 spans 15 residues. The V and J ends lost 6 bases and 7 bases respectively, with 16 bases between them. Here the CDR3 DNA reads TGTGCCATCAGGGAAGGGGCTTCTTACAATTCACCCCTCCACTTT. It encodes CAIREGASYNSPLHF.

V is TRBV5-1 and J is TRBJ1-2; the match to TRBD1 covers 7 bases. V shed 4 bases and J 8 bases; nucleotides not matched to a gene: 8. From germline, CDR1 is SGHRS and CDR2 YFSETQ. CDR3 size: 13 residues. The CDR3 region has the DNA TGCGCCAGCAGCCCCACAACAGGGGAAGGCTACACCTTC. Its translation: CASSPTTGEGYTF.

The CDR3: CASSADRGRLSPLHF. As DNA, the CDR3 is TGTGCCAGCAGCGCGGACAGGGGGCGCTTATCACCCCTCCACTTT. The chain carries TRBV9 and TRBJ1-6; 11 bases map to TRBD1. V was clipped by 3 bases and J by 10 bases; unmatched bases: 6. Germline V CDR1 and CDR2: SGDLS, YYNGEE. The CDR3 has 15 residues.

The J gene is TRBJ1-5, the V gene TRBV28, with D tentatively TRBD1 (6 bases). The CDR3 is 14 residues long. The V gene's germline CDR1 is MDHEN and CDR2 SYDVKM. V lost 2 bases and J 2 bases, leaving 7 bases between the germline ends. The CDR3 loop is CASSLEGGNQPQHF. Here the CDR3 DNA reads TGTGCCAGCAGTTTAGAGGGGGGCAATCAGCCCCAGCATTTT.